Following are 15 T cell receptor beta chains from one sample sequenced in a study of regulatory T cells in long-lasting Graves disease. The time point: persistent/refractory GD, antithyroid drugs over 5 years with positive TRAb. Preparation of the TCR library used RNA extracted from PBMCs. The authors built TCR beta libraries using iRepertoire HTBI primers and Arm-PCR of CDR3 regions. TCRdb re-analysed the multiplex PCR reads in MiXCR, keeping a single row per CDR3 protein. The sample records 300,000 or so distinct CDR3 sequences, around 20% being singletons. Source: peripheral blood mononuclear cells (PBMCs), taken when the disease was refractory, from a patient treated with antithyroid drugs. These receptors were taken from a female donor with Graves disease.

This chain uses TRBV27 with TRBJ2-6; TRBD1 is a possible D gene (6 bases). CDR3 size: 18 residues. Trimming removed 0 bases from V and 2 bases from J, with 14 bases in between. Germline V gives CDR1 MNHEY, CDR2 SMNVEV (reference sequence). The CDR3 protein is CASSLSPGAGAGANVLTF. CDR3 sequence (DNA): TGTGCCAGCAGTTTATCTCCCGGGGCAGGGGCTGGGGCCAACGTCCTGACTTTC.

The rearrangement links TRBV28 to TRBJ1-5; possibly TRBD1 for D (5 bases). This CDR3 comprises 12 residues. The ends were cut back, 8 bases at V and 3 bases at J, with 8 bases in the middle. The germline V gene encodes CDR1 MDHEN and CDR2 SYDVKM. This CDR3 is CASRGINQPQHF. The CDR3, as DNA: TGTGCCAGCCGGGGGATCAATCAGCCCCAGCATTTT.

This clonotype was seen ten or more times. The chain is built from TRBV10-3 and TRBJ1-2; D uncertain. The CDR3 is 13 amino acids. From germline, CDR1 is ENHRY and CDR2 SYGVKD. V shed 6 bases and J shed 4 bases, with 12 bases lying between them. The CDR3 region has the DNA TGTGCCATCAGGCTACGGGAAAGCTATGGCTACACCTTC. This codes for CAIRLRESYGYTF.

This clonotype was detected ten times or more. This chain links TRBV6-1 with TRBJ2-7; the D is unclear. Germline CDR1 is MNHNS and CDR2 is SASEGT. V was shortened by 8 bases and J by 1 base, with 12 bases between the two germline ends. CDR3 size: 13 residues. The CDR3 DNA sequence: TGTGCCAGCCTGGACGGAAATTCCTACGAGCAGTACTTC. Translation gives CASLDGNSYEQYF.

The chain carries TRBV7-8 and TRBJ2-5; a weak D match, TRBD2 (6 bases). Trimming removed 8 bases from V and 0 bases from J, with 10 bases in between. The CDR3 is 13 residues long. Looked up from germline, CDR1 is SGHVS and CDR2 is FQNEAQ. The CDR3 nucleotides read TGTGCCAGCGACCGGGGGAACCAAGAGACCCAGTACTTC. Translating gives CASDRGNQETQYF.

V usage is TRBV29-1 and J usage is TRBJ2-7, with no clear D. Trimming took 6 bases from V and 3 from J, leaving 18 bases between them. Germline V gene sequence: CDR1 SQVTM, CDR2 ANQGSEA. The CDR3 covers 14 residues. CDR3 bases: TGCAGCGTAGCAACAGCGAACAAAAACTACGAGCAGTACTTC. It encodes CSVATANKNYEQYF.

This clonotype was seen a single time. The J gene is TRBJ2-5, the V gene TRBV28; 7 positions match TRBD2. The CDR3 extends over 15 amino acids. The V gene's germline CDR1 is MDHEN and CDR2 SYDVKM. The ends lost 5 bases at V and 10 bases at J; junction bases unmatched: 16. DNA for the CDR3: TGTGCCAGCAGTCCCGTCTCGTCGGGGGGACCGTTCCAGTACTTC. Encoded protein: CASSPVSSGGPFQYF. The complete variable domain, with remaining parts taken from reference TRBV28 and TRBJ2-5, reads DVKVTQSSRYLVKRTGEKVFLECVQDMDHENMFWYRQDPGLGLRLIYFSYDVKMKEKGDIPEGYSVSREKKERFSLILESASTNQTSMYLCASSPVSSGGPFQYFGPGTRLLVL.

In regard to this clonotype: A much larger clone lies one base from this, so it may be a read error. The CDR3 spells CASSCSPRGSETQYF. CDR3 DNA sequence: TGTGCCAGCAGTTGCTCGCCGAGGGGGTCTGAGACCCAGTACTTC. This sequence joins TRBV6-5 and TRBJ2-5; a weak D match, TRBD1 (6 bases). Between the trimmed V and J ends, which lost 4 bases and 5 bases, there was a span of 17 bases. This CDR3 region has 15 residues. In germline, CDR1 is MNHEY, CDR2 SVGAGI.

This clonotype was detected many times. V gene TRBV2 combines with J gene TRBJ1-5; D unresolved. The CDR3 has 14 residues. The germline gives CDR1 SNHLY, CDR2 FYNNEI. V dropped 3 bases and J dropped 2 bases, with 8 bases sitting between them. The CDR3 DNA follows: TGTGCCAGCAGTGAGTGGCAGGGCAATCAGCCCCAGCATTTT. Protein product: CASSEWQGNQPQHF.

This clonotype came up a few times. This chain connects TRBV30 to TRBJ1-3, with D tentatively TRBD1 (5 bases). The CDR3 spans 17 residues. V lost 3 bases and J lost 4, with 22 bases in between. Germline V gene lookup returns CDR1 GTSNPN and CDR2 SVGIG (reference sequence). CDR3 in amino acids: CAWSLRGQGLVGNTIYF. The DNA for the CDR3 is TGTGCCTGGAGCCTTAGAGGGCAGGGCCTAGTCGGAAACACCATATATTTT.

This clonotype has a count of ten or more. This chain connects TRBV27 to TRBJ2-7; tentatively, D is TRBD1 (6 bases). Trimming removed 8 bases at V and 3 bases at J, with 20 bases between. The CDR3 sequence is 15 residues long. CDR1 is MNHEY and CDR2 is SMNVEV in the germline V gene (reference sequence). The CDR3 region is CASRRVKDSSYEQYF. CDR3 DNA: TGTGCCAGCCGGCGTGTCAAGGACAGTAGCTACGAGCAGTACTTC.

CDR3 region: CSALKSSGSSYEQYF. In DNA form, the CDR3 reads TGCAGTGCTCTTAAATCATCCGGTAGCTCCTACGAGCAGTACTTC. The gene calls are TRBV20-1 and TRBJ2-7; D gene ambiguous. Trimming left V 5 bases short and J 0 bases short, with 17 bases between. The CDR3 runs to 15 residues. The V gene's germline CDR1 is DFQATT and CDR2 SNEGSKA (reference sequence).

This clonotype occurred a few times. The genes are TRBV7-2 and TRBJ2-7; unclear D gene. CDR3 length: 14 residues. V lost 5 bases to trimming and J lost 2 bases, with 13 bases between them. The germline CDR1 and CDR2 sequences are SGHTA and FQGNSA. The CDR3 region is CASSPPGNTYEQYF. As DNA, the CDR3 is TGTGCCAGCAGCCCACCGGGTAATACCTACGAGCAGTACTTC.

For the CDR3, the DNA is TGTGCCTGGAGTGCTGCGTTTTACGAGCAGTACTTC. It yields the protein CAWSAAFYEQYF. The V call is TRBV30, the J call TRBJ2-7; D is undetermined. CDR1 is GTSNPN, CDR2 SVGIG, per germline (reference sequence). V was pared by 1 base and J by 4 bases, with 8 bases between. CDR3 size: 12 residues.

This clonotype has ten or more counts. This chain connects TRBV11-2 to TRBJ1-4, with D possibly being TRBD1 (5 bases). V dropped 3 bases and J dropped 6 bases, with 14 bases sitting between them. Looked up from germline, CDR1 is SGHAT and CDR2 is FQNNGV. CDR3 length: 15 amino acids. The CDR3 nucleotides are TGTGCCAGCAGCTTTGAGTACGGGGGTGATGAAAAACTGTTTTTT. Protein sequence: CASSFEYGGDEKLFF.